This T cell receptor (beta chain) was obtained from a study of beta chain features in type 1 diabetes. At the level of the study: Age, gender and cell yields were alike across patients and healthy donors.

Germline-derived CDR1 and CDR2 are SGHNT and YENEEA. The CDR3 is 13 residues long. V was trimmed by 3 bases and J by 8 bases, leaving 12 bases between them. All of the isolated RNA was reverse transcribed, so expressed TCRB transcripts were sequenced. Sequencing was performed with immunoSEQ multiplex PCR; in TCRdb, only in-frame clones are kept and a portion is missing. The sample lists 300,000 to 350,000 clones, about 19% occurring once. This TCR was sampled from a woman between 18 and 29 years old in good health. This sequence joins TRBV11-3 and TRBJ2-3, with D possibly TRBD2 on 6 matching bases. Source material: naive CD4+ T cells from blood. The CDR3: CASSLDQGGTQYF. The CDR3 coding sequence is TGTGCCAGCAGCTTGGACCAGGGAGGTACGCAGTATTTT.